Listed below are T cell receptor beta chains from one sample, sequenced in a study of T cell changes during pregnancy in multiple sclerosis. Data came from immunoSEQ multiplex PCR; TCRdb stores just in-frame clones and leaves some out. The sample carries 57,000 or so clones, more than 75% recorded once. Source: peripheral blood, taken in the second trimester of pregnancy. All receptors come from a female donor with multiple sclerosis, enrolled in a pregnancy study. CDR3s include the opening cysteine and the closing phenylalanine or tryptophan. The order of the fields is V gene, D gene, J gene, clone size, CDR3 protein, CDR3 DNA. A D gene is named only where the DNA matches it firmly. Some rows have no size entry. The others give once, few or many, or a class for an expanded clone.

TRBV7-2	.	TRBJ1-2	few	CASSLGHSNYGYTF	TGTGCCAGCAGTCTAGGACATTCTAACTATGGCTACACCTTC
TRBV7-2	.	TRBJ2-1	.	CASSLAGGQVPYNEQFF	TGTGCCAGCAGCTTAGCTGGTGGTCAGGTGCCCTACAATGAGCAGTTCTTC
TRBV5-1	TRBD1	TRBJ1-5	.	CASSLGDRVDQPQHF	TGCGCCAGCAGCTTGGGGGACAGGGTTGATCAGCCCCAGCATTTT
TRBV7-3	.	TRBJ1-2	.	CASSLGEGHGGYTF	TGTGCCAGCAGCCTCGGGGAGGGGCATGGGGGCTACACCTTC
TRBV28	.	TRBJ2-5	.	CASTLRGTETQYF	TGTGCCAGCACCCTCAGGGGAACGGAGACCCAGTACTTC
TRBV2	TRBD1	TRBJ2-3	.	CASSVRTGQETDTQYF	TGTGCCAGCAGTGTTCGGACAGGGCAGGAGACAGATACGCAGTATTTT
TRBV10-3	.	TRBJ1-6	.	CAINPGQGNSPLHF	TGTGCCATCAACCCGGGACAAGGAAATTCACCCCTCCACTTT
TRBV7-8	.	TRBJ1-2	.	CASSFRSPLGYTF	TGTGCCAGCAGCTTCCGGAGTCCTTTGGGCTACACCTTC
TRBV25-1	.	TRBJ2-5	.	CASSESGQETQYF	TGTGCCAGCAGTGAATCGGGACAAGAGACCCAGTACTTC
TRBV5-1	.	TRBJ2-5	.	CASSLASSGGLETQYF	TGCGCCAGCAGCTTGGCCTCGTCTGGGGGCTTGGAGACCCAGTACTTC
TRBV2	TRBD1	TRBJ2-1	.	CASSEDRRYNEQFF	TGTGCCAGCAGTGAGGACAGGCGGTACAATGAGCAGTTCTTC
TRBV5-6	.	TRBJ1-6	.	CASSLVQVNSPLHF	TGTGCCAGCAGCTTGGTTCAGGTTAATTCACCCCTCCACTTT
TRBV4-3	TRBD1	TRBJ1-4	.	CASSQGQGVGANEKLFF	TGCGCCAGCAGCCAAGGGCAGGGGGTCGGCGCTAATGAAAAACTGTTTTTT
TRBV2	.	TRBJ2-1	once	CASSALPMLGGIHNEQFF	TGTGCCAGCAGTGCCCTCCCTATGTTAGGGGGAATCCACAATGAGCAGTTCTTC
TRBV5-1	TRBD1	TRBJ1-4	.	CASSLGTGGHYNEKLFF	TGCGCCAGCAGCTTAGGCACAGGGGGCCACTATAATGAAAAACTGTTTTTT
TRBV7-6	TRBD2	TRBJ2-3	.	CASSWDYTDTQYF	TGTGCCAGCAGCTGGGACTACACAGATACGCAGTATTTT
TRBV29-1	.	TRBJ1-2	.	CSALRGAGGNYGYTF	TGCAGCGCTCTACGGGGGGCAGGAGGTAACTATGGCTACACCTTC
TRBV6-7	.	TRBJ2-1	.	CASSYSVGGARPHNEQFF	TGTGCCAGCAGTTACTCGGTTGGGGGGGCCCGACCTCACAATGAGCAGTTCTTC
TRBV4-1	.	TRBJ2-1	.	CASSRTEGRDEQFF	TGCGCCAGCAGCCGGACGGAGGGCCGCGATGAGCAGTTCTTC
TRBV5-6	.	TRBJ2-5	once	CASSLMSGEFQETQYF	TGTGCCAGCAGCTTGATGTCGGGGGAGTTCCAAGAGACCCAGTACTTC
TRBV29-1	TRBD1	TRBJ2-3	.	CSVPGGSTDTQYF	TGCAGCGTTCCAGGGGGCAGCACAGATACGCAGTATTTT
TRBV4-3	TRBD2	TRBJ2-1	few	CASSQTSGGAYNEQFF	TGCGCCAGCAGCCAGACTAGCGGGGGGGCCTACAATGAGCAGTTCTTC
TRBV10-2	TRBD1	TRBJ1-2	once	CASSGNDRGKGYTF	TGCGCCAGCTCTGGAAACGACAGGGGGAAAGGCTACACCTTC
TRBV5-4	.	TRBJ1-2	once	CASSHRVEVEYGYTF	TGTGCCAGCAGCCACAGGGTCGAGGTGGAGTATGGCTACACCTTC
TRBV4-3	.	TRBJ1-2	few	CASSHYGLYGYTF	TGCGCCAGCAGCCATTACGGACTCTATGGCTACACCTTC
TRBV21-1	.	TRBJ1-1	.	CAGPRVLTEAFF	TGTGCCGGACCCAGGGTGTTAACTGAAGCTTTCTTT
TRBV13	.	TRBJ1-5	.	CASSPAGSNQPQHF	TGTGCCAGCAGCCCTGCAGGGAGCAATCAGCCCCAGCATTTT
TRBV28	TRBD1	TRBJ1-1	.	CASRDYGDREAFF	TGTGCCAGCAGAGACTACGGGGACAGGGAAGCTTTCTTT
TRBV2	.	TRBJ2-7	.	CASSDQGRGYEQYF	TGTGCCAGCAGTGATCAAGGCCGAGGCTACGAGCAGTACTTC
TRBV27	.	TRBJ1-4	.	CASSIRGNGEKLFF	TGTGCCAGCAGTATCAGGGGAAATGGGGAAAAACTGTTTTTT
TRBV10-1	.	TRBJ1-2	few	CASSEWKGSYYGYTF	TGCGCCAGCAGTGAGTGGAAGGGGTCCTACTATGGCTACACCTTC
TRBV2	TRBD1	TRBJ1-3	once	CASRDRTYGNTIYF	TGTGCCAGCAGGGACAGGACGTACGGAAACACCATATATTTT
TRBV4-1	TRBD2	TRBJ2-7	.	CASSQMGSGGDEQYF	TGCGCCAGCAGCCAGATGGGGAGCGGGGGGGACGAGCAGTACTTC
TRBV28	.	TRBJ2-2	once	CASSSADRDGELFF	TGTGCCAGCAGTTCGGCCGACCGGGACGGGGAGCTGTTTTTT
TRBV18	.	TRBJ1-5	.	CASSSGGNQPQHF	TGTGCCAGCTCGTCTGGGGGGAATCAGCCCCAGCATTTT
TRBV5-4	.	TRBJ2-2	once	CASSLGGRIANTGELFF	TGTGCCAGCAGCTTGGGAGGGCGGATTGCGAACACCGGGGAGCTGTTTTTT
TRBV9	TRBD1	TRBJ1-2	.	CASSPQQGRYGYTF	TGTGCCAGCAGCCCGCAACAGGGGCGCTATGGCTACACCTTC
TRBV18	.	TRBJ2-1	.	CASSLRGGDDYNEQFF	TGTGCCAGCTCACTACGAGGGGGGGACGACTACAATGAGCAGTTCTTC
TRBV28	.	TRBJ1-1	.	CASSSDPQQGTEAFF	TGTGCCAGCAGTTCGGATCCCCAACAGGGAACTGAAGCTTTCTTT
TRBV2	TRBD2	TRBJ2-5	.	CASSAALAGRQETQYF	TGTGCCAGCAGTGCCGCGCTAGCGGGGAGACAAGAGACCCAGTACTTC
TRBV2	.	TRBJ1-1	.	CASRSSQGNTEAFF	TGTGCCAGCAGGAGCAGTCAGGGGAACACTGAAGCTTTCTTT
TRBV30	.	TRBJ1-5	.	CAWAGESSNQPQHF	TGTGCCTGGGCCGGGGAATCTAGTAATCAGCCCCAGCATTTT
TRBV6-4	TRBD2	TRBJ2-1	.	CASSDSRGTSGGAVDEQFF	TGTGCCAGCAGTGACTCAAGAGGGACTAGCGGGGGGGCGGTGGACGAGCAGTTCTTC
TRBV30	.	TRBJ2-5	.	CAWNGQPQETQYF	TGTGCCTGGAACGGACAGCCCCAAGAGACCCAGTACTTC
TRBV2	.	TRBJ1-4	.	CASSGPAVGPNWNEKLFF	TGTGCCAGCAGTGGACCCGCCGTTGGGCCCAACTGGAATGAAAAACTGTTTTTT
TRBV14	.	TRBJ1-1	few	CASSQGENTEAFF	TGTGCCAGCAGCCAAGGAGAGAACACTGAAGCTTTCTTT
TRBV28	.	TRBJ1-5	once	CASSSIQSNQPQHF	TGTGCCAGCAGTTCCATACAGAGCAATCAGCCCCAGCATTTT
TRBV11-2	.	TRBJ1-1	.	CASSLFLSTEAFF	TGTGCCAGCAGCTTATTCCTATCCACTGAAGCTTTCTTT
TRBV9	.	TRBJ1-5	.	CASSAEGGGLNQPQHF	TGTGCCAGCAGCGCAGAGGGTGGGGGGTTGAATCAGCCCCAGCATTTT
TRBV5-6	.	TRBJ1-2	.	CASSPLSVTSYGYTF	TGTGCCAGCAGCCCCCTTAGCGTTACCAGCTATGGCTACACCTTC
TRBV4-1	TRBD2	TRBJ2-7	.	CASSPEGLAAYEQYF	TGCGCCAGCAGCCCTGAGGGACTAGCGGCCTACGAGCAGTACTTC
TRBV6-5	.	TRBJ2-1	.	CASSRAPGVEQFF	TGTGCCAGCAGCCGGGCCCCCGGGGTTGAGCAGTTCTTC
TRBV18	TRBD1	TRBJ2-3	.	CASSPFRDRADTQYF	TGTGCCAGCTCACCGTTCCGGGACAGGGCAGATACGCAGTATTTT
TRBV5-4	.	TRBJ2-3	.	CASSIVRDTSTDTQYF	TGTGCCAGCAGCATAGTCCGGGACACCAGCACAGATACGCAGTATTTT
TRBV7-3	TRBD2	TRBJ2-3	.	CASSRTSGGGREDTQYF	TGTGCCAGCAGCCGGACTAGCGGGGGGGGCCGTGAAGATACGCAGTATTTT
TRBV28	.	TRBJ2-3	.	CASRRLSGGSTDTQYF	TGTGCCAGCAGGAGGCTCTCCGGGGGAAGCACAGATACGCAGTATTTT